Below, 25 T cell receptor beta chains from the same sample are listed, as sequenced in a study of T cell repertoires in cytomegalovirus infection. Each CDR3 protein is one row after TCRdb ran MiXCR on the reads. Of almost 550,000 distinct CDR3 sequences listed, approximately 17% are singletons. The sequenced sample consisted of CD8+ T cells from PBMCs. The receptor source for this set is a human donor in good health (CMV status not recorded). Some clones in this sample may be carry-over from other donors' samples.

This clonotype was counted between two and nine times. The V and J genes are TRBV28 and TRBJ2-3; D is undetermined. The CDR3 is 14 amino acids. V shed 6 bases and J shed 0 bases, with 10 bases lying between them. Germline values: CDR1 MDHEN, CDR2 SYDVKM. CDR3 DNA sequence: TGTGCCAGCAGACGAGGACGTAGCACAGATACGCAGTATTTT. Residues: CASRRGRSTDTQYF. Full variable domain (outside the CDR3, taken from reference TRBV28 and TRBJ2-3): DVKVTQSSRYLVKRTGEKVFLECVQDMDHENMFWYRQDPGLGLRLIYFSYDVKMKEKGDIPEGYSVSREKKERFSLILESASTNQTSMYLCASRRGRSTDTQYFGPGTRLTVL.

This clonotype has ten or more counts. V and J are TRBV4-1 and TRBJ1-2; 7 bases fit TRBD1. Germline V gene data show CDR1 as MGHRA and CDR2 as YSYEKL. This CDR3 comprises 17 residues. J lost 4 bases, V lost 4 bases, and 15 bases had no gene match. CDR3 in amino acids: CASSLGQEAGPIYGYTF. In DNA form, the CDR3 reads TGCGCCAGCAGCCTCGGACAGGAGGCCGGCCCTATCTATGGCTACACCTTC.

This clonotype was recorded at least ten times. This chain joins TRBV4-2 and TRBJ2-1, with D unresolved. The CDR3 loop spans 13 amino acids. Germline V gene data show CDR1 as LGHNA and CDR2 as YNFKEQ. Trimming pared 3 bases from V and 10 bases from J, leaving 13 bases between. The CDR3: CASSQLLDREQFF. CDR3 nucleotides: TGTGCCAGCAGCCAGCTCTTAGATCGGGAGCAGTTCTTC.

The table lists this clonotype with many counts. The rearrangement links TRBV7-9 to TRBJ2-7, with D unclear. The CDR3 spans 12 residues. The V end lost 6 bases, the J end lost 3 bases, and 9 bases lay between the germline ends. Germline V lookup: CDR1 SEHNR, CDR2 FQNEAQ (reference sequence). CDR3 DNA: TGTGCCAGCAGTTCTGATCGCTACGAGCAGTACTTC. Translated, it gives CASSSDRYEQYF.

This clonotype was seen only a few times. V gene TRBV20-1 combines with J gene TRBJ2-7, with D perhaps matching TRBD2 (6 bases). The CDR3 runs 13 residues. Trimming shortened V by 6 bases and J by 6 bases, and 18 bases separated the two germline ends. Germline loops: CDR1 DFQATT, CDR2 SNEGSKA (reference sequence). CDR3 in DNA: TGCAGTGCCCCGGAGGGGCAAGGCGGCGAGCAGTACTTC. Protein product: CSAPEGQGGEQYF.

This clonotype has ten or more counts. The chain employs TRBV28 and TRBJ2-2; TRBD2 agrees at 10 bases. This CDR3 region has 17 residues. Germline V gene lookup returns CDR1 MDHEN and CDR2 SYDVKM. The V gene end was trimmed by 6 bases and the J gene end by 3 bases; junction bases not matched to a gene: 10. The DNA for the CDR3 is TGTGCCAGCAGACGACCCGGACTAGCGGACCACACCGGGGAGCTGTTTTTT. It is translated as CASRRPGLADHTGELFF.

This clonotype was seen repeatedly, ten times or more. The V call is TRBV7-3, the J call TRBJ2-5; the match to TRBD2 covers 7 bases. The CDR3 spans 17 residues. Trimming cost V 2 bases and J 2 bases; bases outside gene matches: 11. The germline V gene has CDR1 SGHTA and CDR2 FQGTGA. CDR3 coding DNA: TGTGCCAGCAGCTTAGGAAAGCCGGGAGGCCTACAAGAGACCCAGTACTTC. This translates into CASSLGKPGGLQETQYF.

This clonotype was seen at least ten times. The genes are TRBV28 and TRBJ2-5, with D perhaps matching TRBD2 (6 bases). The length of the CDR3 is 16 residues. Germline loops: CDR1 MDHEN, CDR2 SYDVKM. Trimming pared 2 bases from V and 5 bases from J, leaving 18 bases between. CDR3 sequence (DNA): TGTGCCAGCAGTTTAAGCCCCTTCGGTGGGGGGGAGACCCAGTACTTC. Its protein product is CASSLSPFGGGETQYF.

As regards this clonotype: Mismatch with germline at one junction end may stem from a read error. The CDR3 region is CASREGVLAFF. CDR3 coding DNA: TGTGCCAGCAGGGAAGGGGTTTTGGCTTTCTTT. V and J are TRBV6-1 and TRBJ1-1, with a tentative D call TRBD1 (5 bases). Germline CDR1 reads MNHNS; CDR2 reads SASEGT. The CDR3 is made up of 11 amino acids.

In regard to this clonotype: A read error is possible here, since a much larger clone lies one base away. V gene TRBV2 combines with J gene TRBJ2-7; 11 bases are shared with TRBD2. The V and J ends lost 4 bases and 3 bases, in that order; junction bases with no gene match: 2. Germline CDR1 is SNHLY and CDR2 is FYNNEI. The CDR3 spans 14 residues. The CDR3 bases are TGTGCCAGCAGTGTAACTAGCGGGAGCTACGAGCAGTACTTC. Translation: CASSVTSGSYEQYF.

The V and J genes are TRBV12-3 or TRBV12-4 and TRBJ1-1, with 7 bases that match TRBD1. This CDR3 has 13 residues. The trim removed 10 bases at V and 2 bases at J, leaving 7 bases unmatched. The chain's CDR3 is CATLGGPNTEAFF. The CDR3 DNA is TGTGCCACCCTAGGGGGCCCTAACACTGAAGCTTTCTTT.

The rearrangement uses TRBV9 and TRBJ1-2; D is possibly TRBD1 (5 bases). Germline values: CDR1 SGDLS, CDR2 YYNGEE. Trimming stripped 3 bases from V and 7 bases from J, with 10 bases between. The CDR3 sequence is 12 residues long. CDR3 DNA sequence: TGTGCCAGCAGCGAGGGGACGCGTGGCTACACCTTC. It specifies CASSEGTRGYTF. The full variable domain, with the rest looked up from reference TRBV9 and TRBJ1-2, is DSGVTQTPKHLITATGQRVTLRCSPRSGDLSVYWYQQSLDQGLQFLIQYYNGEERAKGNILERFSAQQFPDLHSELNLSSLELGDSALYFCASSEGTRGYTFGSGTRLTVV.

The table lists this clonotype with a few counts. The chain links TRBV15 to TRBJ2-1; D could derive from TRBD1 or TRBD2 (5 bases each). Germline CDR1 and CDR2: LNHNV and YYDKDF (reference sequence). This CDR3 region has 14 residues. The ends were cut back, 5 bases at V and 4 bases at J, with 12 bases in the middle. The CDR3 sequence: CATSEGPAYNEQFF. Here the CDR3 DNA reads TGTGCCACCAGCGAGGGGCCCGCATACAATGAGCAGTTCTTC.

The chain recombines TRBV5-5 with TRBJ1-3, with D unresolved. The germline V gene encodes CDR1 SGHKS and CDR2 YYEKEE (reference sequence). V was shortened by 3 bases and J by 2 bases, with 12 bases between the two germline ends. This CDR3 comprises 15 residues. The CDR3: CASSSRDSPGNTIYF. In nucleotides, the CDR3 is TGTGCCAGCAGCTCTCGCGACTCACCTGGAAACACCATATATTTT.

In this sample, this clonotype turned up many times. The chain carries TRBV12-3 or TRBV12-4 and TRBJ1-5; 7 nucleotides line up with TRBD1. V was pared by 1 base and J by 4 bases, with 4 bases of the junction left unmatched. The CDR3 sequence is 15 residues long. For the CDR3, the DNA is TGTGCCAGCAGTTTAGGGGACAGAGGGAATCAGCCCCAGCATTTT. Encoded protein: CASSLGDRGNQPQHF.

Remarks on this clonotype: A much larger clone lies a single base off, so this may be a read error. The chain links TRBV7-9 to TRBJ2-5; 8 bases are shared with TRBD2. Looked up from germline, CDR1 is SEHNR and CDR2 is FQNEAQ (reference sequence). J gave up 7 bases and V 5 bases, and 21 bases lay outside the gene matches. This CDR3 contains 18 residues. The CDR3 region is CASSPPHTGTPREATQYF. Written as DNA, the CDR3 is TGTGCCAGCAGCCCCCCCCACACAGGGACCCCGCGGGAGGCGACCCAGTACTTC.

This sequence joins TRBV6-1 and TRBJ1-1, with 7 bases matching TRBD1. With V trimmed by 6 bases and J by 6 bases, 13 bases remained unmatched. Germline V gene data show CDR1 as MNHNS and CDR2 as SASEGT. The CDR3 covers 15 residues. The CDR3 region has the DNA TGTGCCAGCAGACATAGGTGGGGACAGCGGGCTGAAGCTTTCTTT. Amino acids: CASRHRWGQRAEAFF.

There are a few counts of this clonotype. The chain couples TRBV27 to TRBJ2-7; tentatively, D is TRBD1 (6 bases). Germline V gene data show CDR1 as MNHEY and CDR2 as SMNVEV (reference sequence). CDR3 length equals 15 residues. The ends were cut back, 2 bases at V and 3 bases at J, with 14 bases in the middle. CDR3 coding DNA: TGTGCCAGCAGTTTAATGGCAGGGGCCGACTACGAGCAGTACTTC. Its protein is CASSLMAGADYEQYF.

This clonotype occurred many times. The chain employs TRBV6-9 and TRBJ1-2; tentatively, D is TRBD1 (6 bases). The germline V and J ends were trimmed by 2 bases and 5 bases, with 18 bases remaining between them. The germline V gene encodes CDR1 MNHGY and CDR2 SVAAGI. The CDR3 is 16 amino acids. The CDR3 is CASSYAGQSIPYGYTF. The DNA for the CDR3 is TGTGCCAGCAGTTATGCGGGACAATCAATCCCATATGGCTACACCTTC.

The V and J genes are TRBV27 and TRBJ2-1; 13 bases are shared with TRBD2. Germline V gene data show CDR1 as MNHEY and CDR2 as SMNVEV (reference sequence). The length of the CDR3 is 15 residues. J gave up 8 bases and V 4 bases, and 5 bases lay outside the gene matches. CDR3 sequence: CASSSTSGGPDEQFF. Written as DNA, the CDR3 is TGTGCCAGCAGTTCGACTAGCGGGGGGCCGGATGAGCAGTTCTTC.

This clonotype has ten or more counts. The J gene is TRBJ1-6, the V gene TRBV15; D not resolved. Deletions cut 0 bases from V and 0 bases from J, with 12 bases between. The V gene's germline CDR1 is LNHNV and CDR2 YYDKDF (reference sequence). The CDR3 sequence is 18 residues long. In DNA form, the CDR3 reads TGTGCCACCAGCAGAGATCGTCCGAGGAGCTCCTATAATTCACCCCTCCACTTT. It codes for CATSRDRPRSSYNSPLHF. Variable domain in full (rest from reference TRBV15 and TRBJ1-6): DAMVIQNPRYQVTQFGKPVTLSCSQTLNHNVMYWYQQKSSQAPKLLFHYYDKDFNNEADTPDNFQSRRPNTSFCFLDIRSPGLGDTAMYLCATSRDRPRSSYNSPLHFGNGTRLTVT.

Many counts were recorded for this clonotype. This chain links TRBV7-2 with TRBJ1-1, with D perhaps matching TRBD1 (5 bases). Germline CDR1 is SGHTA and CDR2 is FQGNSA. The CDR3 is made up of 15 amino acids. V was trimmed by 1 base and J by 0 bases, leaving 9 bases between them. For the CDR3, the DNA is TGTGCCAGCAGCTTAGTACAGGTCATGAACACTGAAGCTTTCTTT. Translation gives CASSLVQVMNTEAFF.

This sequence joins TRBV30 and TRBJ1-2; the D is unclear. Germline V gene sequence: CDR1 GTSNPN, CDR2 SVGIG (reference sequence). Trimming took 4 bases from V and 3 from J, leaving 9 bases between them. This CDR3 has 12 amino acids. The CDR3 nucleotides read TGTGCCTGGACCGGGGTGGACTATGGCTACACCTTC. Its translation: CAWTGVDYGYTF.

This clonotype was counted only a few times. The chain carries TRBV5-5 and TRBJ2-4; D might be TRBD2 (6 bases). Germline-derived CDR1 and CDR2 are SGHKS and YYEKEE (reference sequence). V was shortened by 2 bases and J by 11 bases, with 11 bases between the two germline ends. This CDR3 is 12 amino acids long. The CDR3 DNA sequence: TGTGCCAGCAGCTTTGGTTGGGGGGTTCAGTACTTC. As protein: CASSFGWGVQYF. Variable domain in full (rest from reference TRBV5-5 and TRBJ2-4): DAGVTQSPTHLIKTRGQQVTLRCSPISGHKSVSWYQQVLGQGPQFIFQYYEKEERGRGNFPDRFSARQFPNYSSELNVNALLLGDSALYLCASSFGWGVQYFGAGTRLSVL.

On this clonotype itself: A much larger clone lies one base from this, so it may be a read error. CDR3 amino acids: CASSPIMNTEAFF. Written as DNA, the CDR3 is TGTGCCAGCAGCCCTATAATGAACACTGAAGCTTTCTTT. This chain joins TRBV3-1 and TRBJ1-1; D is ambiguous. Germline values: CDR1 LGHDT, CDR2 YNNKEL (reference sequence). The V and J ends lost 4 bases and 0 bases respectively, with 6 bases between them. The CDR3 is made up of 13 amino acids.